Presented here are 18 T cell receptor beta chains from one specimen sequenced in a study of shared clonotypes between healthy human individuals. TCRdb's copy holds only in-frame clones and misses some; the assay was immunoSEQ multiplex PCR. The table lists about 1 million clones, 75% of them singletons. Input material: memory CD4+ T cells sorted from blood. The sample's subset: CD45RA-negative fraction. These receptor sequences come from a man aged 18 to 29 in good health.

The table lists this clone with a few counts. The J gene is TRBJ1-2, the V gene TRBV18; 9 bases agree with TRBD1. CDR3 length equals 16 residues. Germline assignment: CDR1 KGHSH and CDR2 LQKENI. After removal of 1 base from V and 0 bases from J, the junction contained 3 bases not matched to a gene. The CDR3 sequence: CASSPQGQGTNYGYTF. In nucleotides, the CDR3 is TGTGCCAGCTCACCACAGGGACAGGGCACTAACTATGGCTACACCTTC.

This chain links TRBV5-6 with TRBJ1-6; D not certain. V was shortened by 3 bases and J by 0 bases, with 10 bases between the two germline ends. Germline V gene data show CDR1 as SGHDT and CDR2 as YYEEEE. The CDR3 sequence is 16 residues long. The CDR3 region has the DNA TGTGCCAGCAGCTACAGCCGGAGCTCCTATAATTCACCCCTCCACTTT. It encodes CASSYSRSSYNSPLHF.

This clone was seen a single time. CDR3 sequence: CASTQGRETQYF. As DNA, the CDR3 is TGTGCCAGCACCCAGGGACGGGAGACCCAGTACTTC. The V call is TRBV6-5, the J call TRBJ2-5; D possibly matches TRBD1 or TRBD2 (5 bases each). The ends were cut back, 7 bases at V and 5 bases at J, with 11 bases in the middle. This CDR3 comprises 12 residues. Germline V gene data show CDR1 as MNHEY and CDR2 as SVGAGI.

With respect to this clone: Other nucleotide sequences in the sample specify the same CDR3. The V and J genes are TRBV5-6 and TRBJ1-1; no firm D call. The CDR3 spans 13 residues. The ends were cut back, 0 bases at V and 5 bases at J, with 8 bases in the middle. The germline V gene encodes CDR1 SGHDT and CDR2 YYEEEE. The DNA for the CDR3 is TGTGCCAGCAGCTTGGAACGTGGAACTGAAGCTTTCTTT. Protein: CASSLERGTEAFF.

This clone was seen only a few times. The CDR3, as DNA: TGTGCCAGCAGCCAGGGAGGGGCGAACACTGAAGCTTTCTTT. Residues: CASSQGGANTEAFF. The gene calls are TRBV7-9 and TRBJ1-1; D is possibly TRBD1 (5 bases). CDR3 size: 14 residues. V was pared by 5 bases and J by 1 base, with 11 bases between. CDR1 SEHNR and CDR2 FQNEAQ come from the germline V gene (reference sequence).

This chain's CDR3 is CASSLAGEGGNQPQHF. The CDR3 DNA is TGTGCCAGCAGCTTAGCAGGAGAGGGCGGGAATCAGCCCCAGCATTTT. V gene TRBV7-9 combines with J gene TRBJ1-5; D gene uncertain. Germline V lookup: CDR1 SEHNR, CDR2 FQNEAQ (reference sequence). V was clipped by 0 bases and J by 4 bases, with 13 bases between them. The CDR3 has 16 residues.

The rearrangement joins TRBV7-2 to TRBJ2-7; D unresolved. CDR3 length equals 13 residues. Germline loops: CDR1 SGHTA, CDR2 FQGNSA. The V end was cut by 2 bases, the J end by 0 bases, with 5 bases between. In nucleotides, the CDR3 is TGTGCCAGCAGCTTAACTACCTCCTACGAGCAGTACTTC. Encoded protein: CASSLTTSYEQYF.

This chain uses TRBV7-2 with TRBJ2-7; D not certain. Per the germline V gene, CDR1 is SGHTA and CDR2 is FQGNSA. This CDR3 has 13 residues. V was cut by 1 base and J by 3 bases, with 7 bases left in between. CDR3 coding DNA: TGTGCCAGCAGCTTAGGGCTGGACTACGAGCAGTACTTC. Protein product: CASSLGLDYEQYF.

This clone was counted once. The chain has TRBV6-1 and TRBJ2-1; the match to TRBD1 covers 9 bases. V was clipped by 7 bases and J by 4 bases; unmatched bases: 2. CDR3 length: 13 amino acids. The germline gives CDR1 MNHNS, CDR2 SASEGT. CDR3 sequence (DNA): TGTGCCAGCAAGGGACAGGGTTACAATGAGCAGTTCTTC. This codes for CASKGQGYNEQFF.

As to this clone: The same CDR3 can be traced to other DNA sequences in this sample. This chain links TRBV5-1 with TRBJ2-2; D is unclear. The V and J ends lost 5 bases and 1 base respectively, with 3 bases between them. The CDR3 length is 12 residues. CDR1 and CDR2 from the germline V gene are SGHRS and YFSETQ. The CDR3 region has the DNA TGCGCCAGCAGGGGGAACACCGGGGAGCTGTTTTTT. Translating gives CASRGNTGELFF. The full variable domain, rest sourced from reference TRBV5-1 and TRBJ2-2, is KAGVTQTPRYLIKTRGQQVTLSCSPISGHRSVSWYQQTPGQGLQFLFEYFSETQRNKGNFPGRFSGRQFSNSRSEMNVSTLELGDSALYLCASRGNTGELFFGEGSRLTVL.

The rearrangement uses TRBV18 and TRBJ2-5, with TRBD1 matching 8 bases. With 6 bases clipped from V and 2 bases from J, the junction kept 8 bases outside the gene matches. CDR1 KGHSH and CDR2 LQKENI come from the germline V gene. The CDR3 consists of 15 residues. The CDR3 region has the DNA TGTGCCAGCTCGGGCGGACAGGGTTATCAAGAGACCCAGTACTTC. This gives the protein CASSGGQGYQETQYF.

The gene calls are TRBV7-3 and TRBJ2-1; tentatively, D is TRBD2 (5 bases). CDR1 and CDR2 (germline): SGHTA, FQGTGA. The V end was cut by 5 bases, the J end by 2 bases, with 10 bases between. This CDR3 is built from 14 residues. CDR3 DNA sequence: TGTGCCAGCAGCCCAGCCGGGACCTACAATGAGCAGTTCTTC. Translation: CASSPAGTYNEQFF.

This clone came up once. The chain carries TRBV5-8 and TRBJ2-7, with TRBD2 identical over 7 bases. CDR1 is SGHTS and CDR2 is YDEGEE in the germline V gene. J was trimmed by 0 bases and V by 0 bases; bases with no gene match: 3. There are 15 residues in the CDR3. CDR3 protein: CASSLGPSGSYEQYF. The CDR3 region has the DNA TGTGCCAGCAGCTTGGGTCCTAGCGGCTCCTACGAGCAGTACTTC.

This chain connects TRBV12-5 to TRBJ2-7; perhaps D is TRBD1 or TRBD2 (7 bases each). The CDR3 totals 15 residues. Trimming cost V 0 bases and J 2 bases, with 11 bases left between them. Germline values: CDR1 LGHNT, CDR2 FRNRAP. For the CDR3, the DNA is TGTGCTAGTGGTTTGGTAGCGGGACAGACCTACGAGCAGTACTTC. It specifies CASGLVAGQTYEQYF.

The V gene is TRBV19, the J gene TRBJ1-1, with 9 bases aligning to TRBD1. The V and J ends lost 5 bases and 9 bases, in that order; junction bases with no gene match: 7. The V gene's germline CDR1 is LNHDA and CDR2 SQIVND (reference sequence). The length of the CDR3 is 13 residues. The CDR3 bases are TGTGCCAGTAGTGCCCGGACAGGGGATAAAGCTTTCTTT. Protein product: CASSARTGDKAFF.

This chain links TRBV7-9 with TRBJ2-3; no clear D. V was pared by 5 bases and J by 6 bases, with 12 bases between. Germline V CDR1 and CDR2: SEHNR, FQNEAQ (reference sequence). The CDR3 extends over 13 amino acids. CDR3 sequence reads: CASSLLSGDTQYF. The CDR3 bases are TGTGCCAGCAGCCTACTCTCCGGGGATACGCAGTATTTT.

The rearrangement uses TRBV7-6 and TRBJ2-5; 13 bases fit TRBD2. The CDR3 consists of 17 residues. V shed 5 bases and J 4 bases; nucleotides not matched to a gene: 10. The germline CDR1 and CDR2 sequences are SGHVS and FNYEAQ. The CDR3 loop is CASSQNRLAGGGETQYF. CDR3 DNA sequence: TGTGCCAGCAGCCAAAACCGACTAGCGGGAGGCGGAGAGACCCAGTACTTC.

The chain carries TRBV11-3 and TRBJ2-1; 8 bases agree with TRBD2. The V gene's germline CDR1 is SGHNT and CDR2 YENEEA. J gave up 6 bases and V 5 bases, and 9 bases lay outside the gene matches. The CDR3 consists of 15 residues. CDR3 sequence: CASSLSGGAGNEQFF. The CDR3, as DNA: TGTGCCAGCAGCCTAAGCGGGGGTGCGGGCAATGAGCAGTTCTTC.